The 3 T cell receptor beta chains reported below all come from one sample, sequenced in a study of relationships among human T cell subsets. Memory T cells were selected with anti-CD45RO beads from the CD45RA-negative fraction. TCR alpha and beta CDR3s were amplified from mRNA by semiquantitative ARM-PCR. ARM-PCR used tagged nested gene-specific primers, then communal superprimers for exponential amplification. MiXCR was run by TCRdb on the multiplex PCR reads, yielding one entry per CDR3 protein. The data contain some 10,000 distinct CDR3 sequences, around 49% of them singletons. Sequenced material: memory T cells sorted from blood. The receptors derive from a man in his forties in good health.

This clonotype was seen a single time. The chain employs TRBV20-1 and TRBJ2-2; D is uncertain. CDR3 length: 16 amino acids. The V and J ends lost 0 bases and 1 base respectively, with 12 bases between them. Germline V CDR1 and CDR2: DFQATT, SNEGSKA (reference sequence). The CDR3 nucleotides read TGCAGTGCTAGAGACTTCCAGCAGATGAACACCGGGGAGCTGTTTTTT. This sequence encodes CSARDFQQMNTGELFF.

V is TRBV11-2 and J is TRBJ2-2; weak D call: TRBD2 (6 bases). This CDR3 region has 17 residues. Germline CDR1 is SGHAT and CDR2 is FQNNGV. V was clipped by 7 bases and J by 12 bases, with 30 bases between them. CDR3 DNA: TGTGCCAGCAACCCCTTACGTTCCGGGGGTAGTACCCGGAAGCTGTTTTTT. Protein product: CASNPLRSGGSTRKLFF.

This clonotype was observed a single time. This sequence joins TRBV29-1 and TRBJ2-3, with 10 bases lining up with TRBD2. This CDR3 has 14 amino acids. After removal of 8 bases from V and 4 bases from J, the junction contained 9 bases not matched to a gene. The germline V gene has CDR1 SQVTM and CDR2 ANQGSEA. CDR3 DNA: TGCAGCCATCCTAGCGGGAGTTCGCCAGATACGCAGTATTTT. Translation: CSHPSGSSPDTQYF.